One and the same sample provided the 21 T cell receptor beta chains below, sequenced in a study of cytomegalovirus exposure and HLA in healthy donors. This PCR relied on a set of 60 Vbeta primers and 13 Jbeta primers. Sequencing used immunoSEQ multiplex PCR; TCRdb keeps in-frame clones, though not all of them. The sample has tens of thousands of clones. Sequenced: PBMCs. The source of these receptors is a middle-aged woman in good health and CMV-seropositive.

The chain is built from TRBV15 and TRBJ1-4; 7 bases fit TRBD1. Per the germline V gene, CDR1 is LNHNV and CDR2 is YYDKDF (reference sequence). J lost 8 bases, V lost 1 base, and 4 bases had no gene match. The CDR3 spans 14 residues. The CDR3 nucleotides are TGTGCCACCAGCAGAGGACAGGGAGGAGAAAAACTGTTTTTT. This encodes CATSRGQGGEKLFF. Looking up the rest from reference TRBV15 and TRBJ1-4 gives the full variable domain: DAMVIQNPRYQVTQFGKPVTLSCSQTLNHNVMYWYQQKSSQAPKLLFHYYDKDFNNEADTPDNFQSRRPNTSFCFLDIRSPGLGDTAMYLCATSRGQGGEKLFFGSGTQLSVL.

The rearrangement uses TRBV6-1 and TRBJ2-7; D perhaps matches TRBD2 (5 bases). V lost 7 bases and J lost 0, with 13 bases in between. This CDR3 has 14 residues. Germline V gene data show CDR1 as MNHNS and CDR2 as SASEGT. CDR3 sequence: CASTRRTGSYEQYF. The CDR3 coding sequence is TGTGCCAGCACCAGGAGGACTGGCTCCTACGAGCAGTACTTC.

V and J are TRBV7-9 and TRBJ2-5; perhaps TRBD1 as D (6 bases). CDR3 length: 15 amino acids. Trimming took off 3 bases at V and 4 bases at J, with 15 bases between the two ends. CDR1 and CDR2 from the germline V gene are SEHNR and FQNEAQ (reference sequence). In DNA form, the CDR3 reads TGTGCCAGCAGCTTCGTAAGGGGGAGAGGAGAGACCCAGTACTTC. Protein: CASSFVRGRGETQYF.

The chain recombines TRBV9 with TRBJ2-1; D possibly corresponds to TRBD1 (6 bases). The V end lost 0 bases, the J end lost 7 bases, and 23 bases lay between the germline ends. The CDR3 spans 18 residues. The germline V gene has CDR1 SGDLS and CDR2 YYNGEE. The CDR3 is CASSVDRGWSPRRNEQFF. The CDR3 DNA reads as TGTGCCAGCAGCGTAGATAGGGGGTGGTCCCCAAGAAGGAATGAGCAGTTCTTC. Full variable domain (remainder filled in from reference TRBV9 and TRBJ2-1): DSGVTQTPKHLITATGQRVTLRCSPRSGDLSVYWYQQSLDQGLQFLIQYYNGEERAKGNILERFSAQQFPDLHSELNLSSLELGDSALYFCASSVDRGWSPRRNEQFFGPGTRLTVL.

The DNA for the CDR3 is TGTGCCAGCAGCTTCGGATTGGGAGGGGTTAATCAGCCCCAGCATTTT. It specifies CASSFGLGGVNQPQHF. The rearrangement links TRBV5-6 to TRBJ1-5, with D perhaps matching TRBD1 (5 bases). V was trimmed by 2 bases and J by 4 bases, leaving 16 bases between them. This CDR3 has 16 amino acids. CDR1 is SGHDT and CDR2 is YYEEEE in the germline V gene. Using reference TRBV5-6 and TRBJ1-5 for the parts outside the CDR3, the full variable domain is DAGVTQSPTHLIKTRGQQVTLRCSPKSGHDTVSWYQQALGQGPQFIFQYYEEEERQRGNFPDRFSGHQFPNYSSELNVNALLLGDSALYLCASSFGLGGVNQPQHFGDGTRLSIL.

The rearrangement links TRBV30 to TRBJ2-5, with D possibly matching TRBD1 (6 bases). Trimming removed 0 bases from V and 5 bases from J, with 16 bases in between. The V gene's germline CDR1 is GTSNPN and CDR2 SVGIG (reference sequence). This CDR3 region has 15 residues. CDR3 protein: CAWSVWDIEGETQYF. As DNA, the CDR3 is TGTGCCTGGAGTGTATGGGACATTGAGGGGGAGACCCAGTACTTC. Looking up the rest from reference TRBV30 and TRBJ2-5 gives the full variable domain: SQTIHQWPATLVQPVGSPLSLECTVEGTSNPNLYWYRQAAGRGLQLLFYSVGIGQISSEVPQNLSASRPQDRQFILSSKKLLLSDSGFYLCAWSVWDIEGETQYFGPGTRLLVL.

V gene TRBV28 combines with J gene TRBJ2-4; D is possibly TRBD2 (6 bases). Trimming left V 5 bases short and J 6 bases short, with 14 bases between. Germline-derived CDR1 and CDR2 are MDHEN and SYDVKM. The CDR3 consists of 14 residues. CDR3 region: CASSAGGIGNIQYF. CDR3 DNA: TGTGCCAGCAGTGCCGGGGGAATCGGAAACATTCAGTACTTC.

The rearrangement joins TRBV27 to TRBJ2-3; tentatively, D is TRBD2 (6 bases). Germline CDR1 and CDR2: MNHEY and SMNVEV (reference sequence). CDR3 length: 15 residues. Between the trimmed V and J ends, which lost 2 bases and 3 bases, there was a span of 12 bases. The CDR3 loop reads CASSLGGMGTDTQYF. The CDR3 bases are TGTGCCAGCAGTTTAGGAGGGATGGGTACAGATACGCAGTATTTT.

The chain joins TRBV15 to TRBJ1-1; no reliable D call. This CDR3 is built from 16 residues. V lost 0 bases to trimming and J lost 4 bases, with 15 bases between them. Germline assignment: CDR1 LNHNV and CDR2 YYDKDF (reference sequence). CDR3 DNA sequence: TGTGCCACCAGCAGAGATTTAACAGTCCGAAGCACTGAAGCTTTCTTT. As protein: CATSRDLTVRSTEAFF.

V and J are TRBV18 and TRBJ1-2; a possible D gene is TRBD1 (5 bases). V was clipped by 3 bases and J by 2 bases, with 13 bases between them. Germline CDR1 KGHSH, CDR2 LQKENI. There are 15 residues in the CDR3. DNA of the CDR3: TGTGCCAGCTCACCCGGACAAGGGGTGAACTATGGCTACACCTTC. Its protein is CASSPGQGVNYGYTF.

This chain uses TRBV5-8 with TRBJ1-6, with D uncertain. The germline CDR1 and CDR2 sequences are SGHTS and YDEGEE. The CDR3 is made up of 14 amino acids. The V end was cut by 1 base, the J end by 7 bases, with 9 bases between. The DNA of the CDR3 is TGTGCCAGCAGCTTGCGTATAGTAAATTCACCCCTCCACTTT. Translated, it gives CASSLRIVNSPLHF.

The V gene is TRBV28, the J gene TRBJ2-3; possibly TRBD1 for D (7 bases). CDR3 length equals 16 residues. The V and J ends lost 4 bases and 0 bases respectively, with 14 bases between them. CDR1 is MDHEN and CDR2 is SYDVKM in the germline V gene. DNA of the CDR3: TGTGCCAGCAGTTACAAGGCAGGGGGGAGCACAGATACGCAGTATTTT. Its protein product is CASSYKAGGSTDTQYF.

This chain uses TRBV19 with TRBJ1-6; no firm D call. The CDR3 contains 14 residues. Germline V lookup: CDR1 LNHDA, CDR2 SQIVND (reference sequence). Between the trimmed V and J ends, which lost 11 bases and 0 bases, there was a span of 11 bases. The CDR3 here is CASAGGSYNSPLHF. The CDR3 DNA follows: TGTGCCTCCGCCGGCGGCTCCTATAATTCACCCCTCCACTTT.

The chain recombines TRBV11-2 with TRBJ2-2; the D gene is possibly TRBD1 (5 bases). This CDR3 comprises 14 residues. Germline V gives CDR1 SGHAT, CDR2 FQNNGV. V lost 7 bases to trimming and J lost 6 bases, with 15 bases between them. The CDR3 DNA is TGTGCCAGCACGTTCAGGGTCGGAGCCGGGGAGCTGTTTTTT. It codes for CASTFRVGAGELFF.

The V and J genes are TRBV29-1 and TRBJ2-3, with TRBD2 as a possible D gene (6 bases). V lost 7 bases and J lost 0, with 11 bases in between. CDR1 and CDR2 (germline): SQVTM, ANQGSEA. The CDR3 extends over 13 amino acids. Here the CDR3 reads CSGEVPSTDTQYF. The CDR3 DNA sequence: TGCAGCGGGGAGGTACCTAGCACAGATACGCAGTATTTT.

The V call is TRBV5-4, the J call TRBJ2-3; TRBD2 matches 8 bases. Germline assignment: CDR1 SGHNT and CDR2 YYREEE (reference sequence). The CDR3 is 16 residues long. Trimming took 4 bases from V and 7 from J; bases not matched to a gene: 14. The CDR3 is CASSADGTRVPHTQYF. The CDR3 coding sequence is TGTGCCAGCAGCGCGGACGGGACTAGAGTCCCACATACGCAGTATTTT.

The chain joins TRBV2 to TRBJ2-7; D is possibly TRBD1 (6 bases). CDR1 is SNHLY, CDR2 FYNNEI, per germline. The CDR3 is 14 residues long. The V end was cut by 6 bases, the J end by 1 base, with 13 bases between. The CDR3 loop is CASRNRVGSYEQYF. The CDR3 DNA is TGTGCCAGCAGGAACAGGGTCGGGTCCTACGAGCAGTACTTC. Together with reference TRBV2 and TRBJ2-7, the CDR3 gives the full variable domain: EPEVTQTPSHQVTQMGQEVILRCVPISNHLYFYWYRQILGQKVEFLVSFYNNEISEKSEIFDDQFSVERPDGSNFTLKIRSTKLEDSAMYFCASRNRVGSYEQYFGPGTRLTVT.

The genes are TRBV19 and TRBJ1-1; D ambiguous. The CDR3 runs 16 residues. Germline V gene sequence: CDR1 LNHDA, CDR2 SQIVND (reference sequence). The germline V and J ends were trimmed by 5 bases and 6 bases, with 22 bases remaining between them. The CDR3 nucleotides are TGTGCCAGTAGTTGGCGGATTGGAGGTGTGAATTCTGAAGCTTTCTTT. Encoded protein: CASSWRIGGVNSEAFF.

This chain connects TRBV4-2 to TRBJ2-2; D unresolved. Per germline, CDR1 LGHNA and CDR2 YNFKEQ. The V end lost 0 bases, the J end lost 7 bases, and 3 bases lay between the germline ends. The CDR3 spans 12 residues. For the CDR3, the DNA is TGTGCCAGCAGCCAAGATAGCGGGGAGCTGTTTTTT. It codes for CASSQDSGELFF.

The V and J genes are TRBV27 and TRBJ2-7; no clear D gene. The CDR3 has 13 residues. Trimming cost V 3 bases and J 2 bases, with 8 bases left between them. From germline, CDR1 is MNHEY and CDR2 SMNVEV (reference sequence). CDR3 sequence: CASSFTDAYEQYF. The CDR3 DNA reads TGTGCCAGCAGTTTTACAGATGCCTACGAGCAGTACTTC.

This chain connects TRBV11-2 to TRBJ2-7, with D tentatively TRBD2 (5 bases). CDR1 SGHAT and CDR2 FQNNGV come from the germline V gene. This CDR3 spans 15 amino acids. With 2 bases removed from V and 2 bases from J, the gap between germline ends came to 13 bases. CDR3 loop: CASSLSPARAYEQYF. CDR3 bases: TGTGCCAGCAGCTTAAGCCCAGCGAGGGCCTACGAGCAGTACTTC.